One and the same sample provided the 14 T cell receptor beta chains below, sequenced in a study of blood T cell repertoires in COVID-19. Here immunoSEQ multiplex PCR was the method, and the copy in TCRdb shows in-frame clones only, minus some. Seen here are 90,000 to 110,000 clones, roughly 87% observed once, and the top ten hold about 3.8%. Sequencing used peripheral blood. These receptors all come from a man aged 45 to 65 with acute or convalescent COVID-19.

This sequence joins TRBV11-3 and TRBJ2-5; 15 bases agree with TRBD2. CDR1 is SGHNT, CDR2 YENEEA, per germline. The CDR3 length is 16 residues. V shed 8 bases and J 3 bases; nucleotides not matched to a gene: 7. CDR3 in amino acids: CASGQGLAGGKETQYF. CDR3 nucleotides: TGTGCCAGCGGCCAGGGACTAGCGGGAGGAAAAGAGACCCAGTACTTC.

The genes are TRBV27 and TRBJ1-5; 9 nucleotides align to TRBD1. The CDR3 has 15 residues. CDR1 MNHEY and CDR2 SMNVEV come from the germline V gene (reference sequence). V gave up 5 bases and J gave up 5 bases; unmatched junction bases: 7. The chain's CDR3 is CASSMHRGRDQPQHF. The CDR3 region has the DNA TGTGCCAGCAGTATGCACAGGGGGCGCGATCAGCCCCAGCATTTT.

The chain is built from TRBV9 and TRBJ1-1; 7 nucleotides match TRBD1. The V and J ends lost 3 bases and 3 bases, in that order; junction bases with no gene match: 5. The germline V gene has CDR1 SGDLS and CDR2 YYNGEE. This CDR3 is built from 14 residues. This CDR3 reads CASSATGLDTEAFF. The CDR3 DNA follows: TGTGCCAGCAGCGCGACAGGGCTTGACACTGAAGCTTTCTTT. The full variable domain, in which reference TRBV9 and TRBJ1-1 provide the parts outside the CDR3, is DSGVTQTPKHLITATGQRVTLRCSPRSGDLSVYWYQQSLDQGLQFLIQYYNGEERAKGNILERFSAQQFPDLHSELNLSSLELGDSALYFCASSATGLDTEAFFGQGTRLTVV.

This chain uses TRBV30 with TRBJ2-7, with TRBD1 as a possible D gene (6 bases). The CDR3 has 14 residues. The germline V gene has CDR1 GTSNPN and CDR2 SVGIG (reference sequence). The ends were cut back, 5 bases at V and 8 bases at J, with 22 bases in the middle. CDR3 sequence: CAWGLTGLGYKQYF. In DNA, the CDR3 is TGTGCCTGGGGTCTTACAGGGTTGGGCTATAAGCAGTACTTC.

DNA for the CDR3: TGCGCCAGCTCCCCCGGGGGGGCGAATGAGCAGTTCTTC. Encoded protein: CASSPGGANEQFF. The genes are TRBV10-1 and TRBJ2-1; 8 bases agree with TRBD2. The CDR3 length is 13 residues. V gave up 8 bases and J gave up 7 bases; unmatched junction bases: 7. CDR1 is WNHNN and CDR2 is SYGVQD in the germline V gene (reference sequence).

CDR3 sequence: CASSLTGGRGGNTIYF. In DNA form, the CDR3 reads TGTGCCAGCAGTCTCACAGGGGGCCGAGGAGGAAACACCATATATTTT. V and J are TRBV2 and TRBJ1-3; 9 nucleotides align to TRBD1. This CDR3 is 16 amino acids long. The trim removed 5 bases at V and 4 bases at J, leaving 9 bases unmatched. Germline CDR1 SNHLY, CDR2 FYNNEI.

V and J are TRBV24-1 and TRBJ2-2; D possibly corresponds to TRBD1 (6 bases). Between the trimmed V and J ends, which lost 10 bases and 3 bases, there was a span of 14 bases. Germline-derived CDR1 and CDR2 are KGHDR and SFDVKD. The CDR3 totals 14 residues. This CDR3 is CATGTSPYTGELFF. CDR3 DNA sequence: TGTGCCACAGGGACATCTCCTTACACCGGGGAGCTGTTTTTT.

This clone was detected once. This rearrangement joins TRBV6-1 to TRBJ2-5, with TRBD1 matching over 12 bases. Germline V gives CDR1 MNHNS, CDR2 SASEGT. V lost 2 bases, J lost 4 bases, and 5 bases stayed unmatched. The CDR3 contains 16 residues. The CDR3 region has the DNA TGTGCCAGCAGTGAACTGGGACAGGGGGCTGGAGAGACCCAGTACTTC. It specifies CASSELGQGAGETQYF.

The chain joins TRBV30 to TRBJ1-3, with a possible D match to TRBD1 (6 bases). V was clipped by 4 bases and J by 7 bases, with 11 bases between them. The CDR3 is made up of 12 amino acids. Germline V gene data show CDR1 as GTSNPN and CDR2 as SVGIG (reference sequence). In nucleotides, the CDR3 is TGTGCCTGGACTCGGACAGAGAACACCATATATTTT. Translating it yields CAWTRTENTIYF. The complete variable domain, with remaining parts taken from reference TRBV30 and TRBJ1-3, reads SQTIHQWPATLVQPVGSPLSLECTVEGTSNPNLYWYRQAAGRGLQLLFYSVGIGQISSEVPQNLSASRPQDRQFILSSKKLLLSDSGFYLCAWTRTENTIYFGEGSWLTVV.

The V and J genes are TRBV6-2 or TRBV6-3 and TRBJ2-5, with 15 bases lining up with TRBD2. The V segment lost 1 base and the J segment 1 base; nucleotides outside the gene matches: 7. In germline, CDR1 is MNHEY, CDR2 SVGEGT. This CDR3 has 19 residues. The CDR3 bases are TGTGCCAGCAGTTACTTGGGACTAGCGGGAGGAGGGCCCCAAGAGACCCAGTACTTC. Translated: CASSYLGLAGGGPQETQYF.

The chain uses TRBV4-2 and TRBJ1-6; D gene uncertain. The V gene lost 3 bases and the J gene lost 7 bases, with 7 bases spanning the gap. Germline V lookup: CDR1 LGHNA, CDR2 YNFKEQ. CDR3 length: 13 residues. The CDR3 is CASSQGANSPLHF. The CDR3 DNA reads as TGTGCCAGCAGCCAGGGAGCGAATTCACCCCTCCACTTT.

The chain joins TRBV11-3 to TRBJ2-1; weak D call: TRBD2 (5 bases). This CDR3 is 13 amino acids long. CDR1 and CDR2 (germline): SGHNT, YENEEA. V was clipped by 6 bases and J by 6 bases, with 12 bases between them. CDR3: CASSLHRGNEQFF. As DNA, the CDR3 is TGTGCCAGCAGTCTCCACCGGGGCAATGAGCAGTTCTTC.

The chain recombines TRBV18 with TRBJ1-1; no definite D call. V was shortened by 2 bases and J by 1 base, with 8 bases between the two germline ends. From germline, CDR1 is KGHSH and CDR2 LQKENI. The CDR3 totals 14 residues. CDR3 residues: CASSPFHPNTEAFF. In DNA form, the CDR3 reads TGTGCCAGCTCACCATTCCATCCGAACACTGAAGCTTTCTTT.

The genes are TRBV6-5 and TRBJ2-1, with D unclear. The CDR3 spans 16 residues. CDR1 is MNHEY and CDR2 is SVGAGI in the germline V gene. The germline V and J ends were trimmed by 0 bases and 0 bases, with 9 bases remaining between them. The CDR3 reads CASSYSFVSSYNEQFF. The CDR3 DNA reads TGTGCCAGCAGTTACTCGTTTGTGAGCTCCTACAATGAGCAGTTCTTC.